This record covers a single T cell receptor (beta chain). Original processing methods: Scientists estimated how many nucleated cells there were by amplifying reference gene primers. Some clones are missing from TCRdb's copy, which holds only in-frame ones; the method was immunoSEQ multiplex PCR. That table furnishes V, J and clone size, whereas the DNA furnished D and trimming. The repertoire consists of 100,000 to 150,000 clones, with 90% to 95% occurring once and the leading ten covering roughly 2.1%. The source of the sample is a study of blood T cell repertoires in COVID-19. On the study more broadly: PBMCs, B-cell-depleted T cells, or T cells provided the cDNA or gDNA that made up the material.

The trim removed 4 bases at V and 3 bases at J, leaving 5 bases unmatched. The CDR3 consists of 14 residues. Germline V gene data show CDR1 as SGHAT and CDR2 as FQNNGV. The TCR originated in a man aged 45-60 years with COVID-19, enrolled during active disease. Sequencing was carried out using peripheral blood. The chain employs TRBV11-2 and TRBJ2-7; 8 bases align to TRBD1. The CDR3 coding sequence is TGTGCCAGCAGCTCCACGACAGGGGTCTACGAGCAGTACTTC. Protein sequence: CASSSTTGVYEQYF.